Given below is one T cell receptor (beta chain) in context. Its cognate antigen is unknown. The source of the sample is a study of shared clonotypes between healthy human individuals. About the research overall: Donor composition was a couple of women and a few men, aged 18 to 49. Every donor yielded three CD4 naive, three CD4 memory, two CD8 naive and one CD8 memory plate.

Genomic DNA belonging to each subset was distributed in equal measure over several immunoSEQ plates. Only in-frame clones appear in the TCRdb table, and some are missing; sequencing was by immunoSEQ multiplex PCR. The sample holds millions of clones, roughly 92% seen once. V shed 0 bases and J shed 4 bases, with 8 bases lying between them. CDR3 size: 13 residues. From germline, CDR1 is SGDLS and CDR2 YYNGEE. Overall study results and limits: Only blood samples were collected, and tissue repertoires likely differ.

This chain uses TRBV9 with TRBJ2-7; D gene ambiguous. The specimen sequenced was naive CD4+ T cells sorted from blood. Specified subset: CD45RA+ positively selected. The TCR comes from a young man in good health. Here the CDR3 DNA reads TGTGCCAGCAGCGTAGTGGACGGGTACGAGCAGTACTTC. This encodes CASSVVDGYEQYF.